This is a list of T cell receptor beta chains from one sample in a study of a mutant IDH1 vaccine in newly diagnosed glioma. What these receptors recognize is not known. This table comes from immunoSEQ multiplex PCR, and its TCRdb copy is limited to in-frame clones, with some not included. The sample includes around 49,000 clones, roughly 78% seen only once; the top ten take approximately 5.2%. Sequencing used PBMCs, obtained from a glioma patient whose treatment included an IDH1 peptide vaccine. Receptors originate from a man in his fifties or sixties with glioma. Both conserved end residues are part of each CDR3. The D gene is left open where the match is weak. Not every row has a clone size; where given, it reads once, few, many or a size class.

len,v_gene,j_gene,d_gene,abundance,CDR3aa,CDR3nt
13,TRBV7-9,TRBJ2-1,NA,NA,CASSSDRWNEQFF,TGTGCCAGCAGCTCCGACAGATGGAATGAGCAGTTCTTC
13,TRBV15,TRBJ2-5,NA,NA,CATTIREKETQYF,TGTGCCACCACGATTCGGGAAAAAGAGACCCAGTACTTC
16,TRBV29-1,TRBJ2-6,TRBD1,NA,CSVGRGYDSGANVLTF,TGCAGCGTCGGCAGGGGGTACGACTCTGGGGCCAACGTCCTGACTTTC
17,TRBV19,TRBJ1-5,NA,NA,CASSSTGILYSNQPQHF,TGTGCCAGTAGTAGCACGGGGATACTTTATAGCAATCAGCCCCAGCATTTT
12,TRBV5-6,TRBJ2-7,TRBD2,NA,CASSAGTSEQYF,TGTGCCAGCAGCGCAGGGACTAGCGAGCAGTACTTC
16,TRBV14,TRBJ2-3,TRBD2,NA,CASSQGWRGDTDTQYF,TGTGCCAGCAGCCAAGGGTGGCGGGGGGACACAGATACGCAGTATTTT
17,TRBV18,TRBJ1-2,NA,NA,CASSRVGGGTTNYGYTF,TGTGCCAGCTCGCGAGTTGGTGGAGGCACCACTAACTATGGCTACACCTTC
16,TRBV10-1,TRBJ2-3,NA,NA,CASAPSSGGVTDTQYF,TGCGCCAGCGCCCCCTCTTCGGGGGGCGTCACAGATACGCAGTATTTT
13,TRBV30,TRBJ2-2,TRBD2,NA,CACGLANTGELFF,TGTGCCTGCGGACTAGCGAACACCGGGGAGCTGTTTTTT
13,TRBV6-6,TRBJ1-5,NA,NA,CASSLDSNQPQHF,TGTGCCAGCAGCCTCGACAGCAATCAGCCCCAGCATTTT
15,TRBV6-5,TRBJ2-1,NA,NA,CASSYSGRSYNEQFF,TGTGCCAGCAGTTACTCCGGTCGCTCCTACAATGAGCAGTTCTTC
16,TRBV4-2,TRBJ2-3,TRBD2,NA,CASRPSGGAGTDTQYF,TGTGCCAGCAGACCCTCCGGGGGGGCCGGCACAGATACGCAGTATTTT
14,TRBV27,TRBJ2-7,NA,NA,CASSPLSEGYEQYF,TGTGCCAGCAGCCCCCTTAGCGAAGGCTACGAGCAGTACTTC
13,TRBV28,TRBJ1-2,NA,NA,CASRSDSSLGYTF,TGTGCCAGCAGGTCGGACAGCTCACTTGGCTACACCTTC
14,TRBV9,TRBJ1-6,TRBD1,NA,CASSPGTANSPLHF,TGTGCCAGCAGCCCCGGGACAGCTAATTCACCCCTCCACTTT
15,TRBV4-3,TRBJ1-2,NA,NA,CASSQVRGGPYGYTF,TGCGCCAGCAGCCAAGTAAGAGGGGGGCCTTATGGCTACACCTTC
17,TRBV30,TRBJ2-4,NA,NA,CAWRQDSLRRAKNIQYF,TGTGCCTGGAGACAGGACAGCCTACGTCGGGCCAAAAACATTCAGTACTTC
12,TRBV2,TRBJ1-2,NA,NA,CASSEQLGGYTF,TGTGCCAGCAGTGAACAGCTAGGAGGCTACACCTTC
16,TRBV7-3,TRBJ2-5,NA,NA,CASSLTPGGVGETQYF,TGTGCCAGCAGCTTAACGCCGGGGGGCGTCGGAGAGACCCAGTACTTC
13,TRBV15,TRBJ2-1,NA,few,CATLDSSYNEQFF,TGTGCCACCTTGGACAGCTCCTACAATGAGCAGTTCTTC
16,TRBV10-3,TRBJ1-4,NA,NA,CAISESGQGGAEKLFF,TGTGCCATCAGTGAGTCGGGCCAGGGAGGAGCTGAAAAACTGTTTTTT
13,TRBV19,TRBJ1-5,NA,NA,CASSATPWQPQHF,TGTGCCAGTAGTGCTACTCCCTGGCAGCCCCAGCATTTT
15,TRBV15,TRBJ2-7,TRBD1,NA,CATSRGDRGWYEQYF,TGTGCCACCAGCAGAGGGGACAGGGGTTGGTACGAGCAGTACTTC
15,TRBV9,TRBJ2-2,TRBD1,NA,CASSVGTANTGELFF,TGTGCCAGCAGCGTCGGGACAGCAAACACCGGGGAGCTGTTTTTT
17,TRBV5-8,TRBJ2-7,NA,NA,CASKSFQAPSLAYEQYF,TGTGCCAGTAAGTCGTTCCAGGCCCCGTCCTTAGCCTACGAGCAGTACTTC
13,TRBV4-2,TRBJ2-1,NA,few,CASSTSTANEQFF,TGTGCCAGCAGTACATCCACAGCTAATGAGCAGTTCTTC
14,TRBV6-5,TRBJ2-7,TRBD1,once,CASSYSDRVGEQYF,TGTGCCAGCAGTTACTCGGACAGGGTGGGCGAGCAGTACTTC
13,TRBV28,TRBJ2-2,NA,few,CASSFANTGELFF,TGTGCCAGCAGTTTCGCGAACACCGGGGAGCTGTTTTTT
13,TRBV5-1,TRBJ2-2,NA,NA,CASSLRESGELFF,TGCGCCAGCAGCCTCAGGGAATCCGGGGAGCTGTTTTTT
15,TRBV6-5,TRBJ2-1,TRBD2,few,CASSYSSGGASVQFF,TGTGCCAGCAGTTACAGTAGCGGGGGGGCCTCTGTACAGTTCTTC
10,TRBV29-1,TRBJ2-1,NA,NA,CSVDNREQFF,TGCAGCGTTGATAATAGGGAGCAGTTCTTC
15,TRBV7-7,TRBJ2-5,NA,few,CASSPQGDIQETQYF,TGTGCTAGCAGCCCCCAGGGTGACATACAAGAGACCCAGTACTTC
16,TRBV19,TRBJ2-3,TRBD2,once,CASSITPGGRTDTQYF,TGTGCCAGTAGTATAACCCCGGGGGGACGCACAGATACGCAGTATTTT
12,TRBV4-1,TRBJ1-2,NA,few,CASSHGESGYTF,TGCGCCAGCAGCCACGGAGAGTCTGGCTACACCTTC
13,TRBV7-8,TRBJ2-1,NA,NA,CASSFGSRTSQFF,TGTGCCAGCAGCTTTGGGTCGCGAACTTCGCAGTTCTTC
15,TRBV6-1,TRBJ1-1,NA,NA,CASSDLRVFYTEAFF,TGTGCCAGCAGCGATCTCAGGGTCTTTTACACTGAAGCTTTCTTT
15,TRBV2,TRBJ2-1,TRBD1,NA,CATISRLDRANEQFF,TGTGCCACCATCTCCCGCTTAGACAGGGCCAATGAGCAGTTCTTC
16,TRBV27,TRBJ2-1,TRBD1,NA,CASSPTGQGAYNEQFF,TGTGCCAGCAGTCCCACGGGACAGGGCGCCTACAATGAGCAGTTCTTC
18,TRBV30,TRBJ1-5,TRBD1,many,CAWRSSFFGTDSNQPQHF,TGTGCCTGGAGATCCTCTTTCTTCGGGACAGATAGCAATCAGCCCCAGCATTTT
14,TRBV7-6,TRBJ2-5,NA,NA,CASSSQPGSETQYF,TGTGCCAGCAGCTCCCAACCGGGGTCGGAGACCCAGTACTTC
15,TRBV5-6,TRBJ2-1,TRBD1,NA,CASSLDRGSYNEQFF,TGTGCCAGCAGCTTAGACAGGGGCTCCTACAATGAGCAGTTCTTC
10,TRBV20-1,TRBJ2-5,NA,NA,CSAEKETQYF,TGCAGTGCGGAGAAAGAGACCCAGTACTTC
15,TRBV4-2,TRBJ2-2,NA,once,CASSQVQPNTGELFF,TGTGCCAGCAGCCAAGTGCAGCCTAACACCGGGGAGCTGTTTTTT
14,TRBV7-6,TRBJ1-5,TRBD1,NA,CASSDRASNQPQHF,TGTGCCAGCAGCGACAGGGCTAGCAATCAGCCCCAGCATTTT
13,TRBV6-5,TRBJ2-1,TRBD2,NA,CASRAGGVSEQFF,TGTGCCAGCAGAGCGGGGGGGGTTAGTGAGCAGTTCTTC
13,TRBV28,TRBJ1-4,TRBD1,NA,CASAGTVNEKLFF,TGTGCCAGCGCCGGGACAGTTAATGAAAAACTGTTTTTT
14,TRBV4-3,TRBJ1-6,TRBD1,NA,CASSYGTGNSPLHF,TGCGCCAGCAGCTACGGGACAGGGAATTCACCCCTCCACTTT
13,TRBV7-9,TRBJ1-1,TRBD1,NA,CASSRPGGTEAFF,TGTGCCAGCAGCCGTCCAGGGGGCACTGAAGCTTTCTTT
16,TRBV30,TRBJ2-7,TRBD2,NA,CAWSALWGGSSYEQYF,TGTGCCTGGAGTGCTCTATGGGGGGGAAGCTCCTACGAGCAGTACTTC
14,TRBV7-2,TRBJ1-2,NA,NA,CASSPGTDPRGYTF,TGTGCCAGCAGCCCCGGGACCGACCCTCGCGGCTACACCTTC
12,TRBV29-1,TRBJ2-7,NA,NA,CSVGEQSYEQYF,TGCAGCGTGGGCGAGCAGTCCTACGAGCAGTACTTC
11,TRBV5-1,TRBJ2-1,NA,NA,CASSSGREQFF,TGCGCCAGCAGCTCGGGAAGAGAGCAGTTCTTC
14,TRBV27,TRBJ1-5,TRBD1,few,CASSEGPGGQPQHF,TGTGCCAGCAGTGAGGGGCCAGGGGGCCAGCCCCAGCATTTT
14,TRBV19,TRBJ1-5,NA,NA,CASRQTGLYQPQHF,TGTGCCAGTAGACAGACAGGCCTTTATCAGCCCCAGCATTTT
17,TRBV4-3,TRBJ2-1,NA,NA,CASSQLLSGSSYNEQFF,TGCGCCAGCAGCCAATTACTTTCGGGGAGCTCCTACAATGAGCAGTTCTTC
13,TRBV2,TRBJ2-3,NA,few,CASREGLADTQYF,TGTGCCAGCAGAGAAGGGTTGGCAGATACGCAGTATTTT
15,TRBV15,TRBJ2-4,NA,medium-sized,CATSRGEGGVNIQYF,TGTGCCACCAGCAGAGGGGAGGGGGGGGTCAACATTCAGTACTTC
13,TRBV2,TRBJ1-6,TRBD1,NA,CASRGQGGSPLHF,TGTGCCAGCAGGGGACAGGGAGGGTCACCCCTCCACTTT
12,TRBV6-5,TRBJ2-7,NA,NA,CASTDSTYEQYF,TGTGCCAGCACCGACTCAACCTACGAGCAGTACTTC
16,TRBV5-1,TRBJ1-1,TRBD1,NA,CASSVSGGSLNTEAFF,TGCGCCAGCAGCGTTTCAGGGGGTTCCCTGAACACTGAAGCTTTCTTT